The T cell receptor beta chain described here comes from a study of control samples from healthy donors and cancer patients. Assay used: immunoSEQ multiplex PCR; TCRdb lists only in-frame clones, some missing. The sample yields 170,000 or so clones, 80% to 95% seen once. The CDR3 is 11 amino acids. Per germline, CDR1 SEHNR and CDR2 FQNEAQ (reference sequence). Trimming removed 1 base at V and 6 bases at J, with 4 bases between. Sequencing was performed on blood. The source is a woman aged 40-49 years in good health. V is TRBV7-9 and J is TRBJ2-7; D ambiguous. Written as DNA, the CDR3 is TGTGCCAGCAGCTTAGGTACCGAGCAGTACTTC. It yields the protein CASSLGTEQYF.